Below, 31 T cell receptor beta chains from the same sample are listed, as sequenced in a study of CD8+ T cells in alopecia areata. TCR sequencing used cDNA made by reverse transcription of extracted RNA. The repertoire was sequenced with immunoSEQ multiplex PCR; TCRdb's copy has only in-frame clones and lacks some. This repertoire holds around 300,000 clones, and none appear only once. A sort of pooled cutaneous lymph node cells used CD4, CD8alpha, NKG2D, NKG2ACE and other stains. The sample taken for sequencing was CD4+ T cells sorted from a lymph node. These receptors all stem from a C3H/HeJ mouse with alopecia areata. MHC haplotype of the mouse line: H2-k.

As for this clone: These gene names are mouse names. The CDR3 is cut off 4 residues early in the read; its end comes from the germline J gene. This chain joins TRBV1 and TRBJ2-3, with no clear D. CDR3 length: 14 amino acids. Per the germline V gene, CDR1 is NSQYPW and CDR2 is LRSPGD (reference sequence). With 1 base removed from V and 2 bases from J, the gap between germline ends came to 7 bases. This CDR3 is CTCSAGGFAETLYF. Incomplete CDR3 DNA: TGCACCTGCAGTGCAGGGGGTTTTGCAGAA.

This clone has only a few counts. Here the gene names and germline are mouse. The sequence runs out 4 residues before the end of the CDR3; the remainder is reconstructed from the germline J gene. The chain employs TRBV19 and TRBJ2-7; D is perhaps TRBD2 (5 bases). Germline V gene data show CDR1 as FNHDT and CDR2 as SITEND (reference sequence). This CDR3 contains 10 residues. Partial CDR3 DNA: TGTGCCAGTCTGGGTTAT. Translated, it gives CASLGY. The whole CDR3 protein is CASLGYEQYF. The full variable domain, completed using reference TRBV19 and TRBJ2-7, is GGIITQTPKFLIGQEGQKLTLKCQQNFNHDTMYWYRQDSGKGLRLIYYSITENDLQKGDLSEGYDASREKKSSFSLTVTSAQKNEMAVFLCASLGYEQYFGPGTRLTVL.

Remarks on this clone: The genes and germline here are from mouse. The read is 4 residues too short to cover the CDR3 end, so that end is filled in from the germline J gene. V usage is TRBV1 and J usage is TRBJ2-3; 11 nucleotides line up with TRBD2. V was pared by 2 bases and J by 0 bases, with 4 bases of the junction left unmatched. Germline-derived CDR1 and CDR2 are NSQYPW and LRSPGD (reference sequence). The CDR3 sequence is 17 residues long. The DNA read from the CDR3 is TGCACCTGCAGTGCAATGACTGGGGGGGTTAGTGCAGAA. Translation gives CTCSAMTGGVSAE. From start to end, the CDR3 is CTCSAMTGGVSAETLYF.

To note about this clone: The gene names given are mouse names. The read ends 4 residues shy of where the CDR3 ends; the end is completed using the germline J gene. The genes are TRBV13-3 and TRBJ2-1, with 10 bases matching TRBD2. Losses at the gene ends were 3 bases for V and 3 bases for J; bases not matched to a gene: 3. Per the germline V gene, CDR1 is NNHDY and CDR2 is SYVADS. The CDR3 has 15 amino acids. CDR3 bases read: TGTGCCAGCAGTGCCGGGACTGGGGTCTATGCT. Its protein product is CASSAGTGVYA. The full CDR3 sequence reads CASSAGTGVYAEQFF.

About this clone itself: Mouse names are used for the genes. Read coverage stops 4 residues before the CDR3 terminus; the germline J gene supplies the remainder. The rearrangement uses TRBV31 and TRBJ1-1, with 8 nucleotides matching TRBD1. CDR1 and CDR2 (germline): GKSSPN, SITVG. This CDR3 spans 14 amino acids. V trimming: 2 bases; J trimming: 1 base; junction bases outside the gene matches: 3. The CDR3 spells CAWSSGTGNTEVFF. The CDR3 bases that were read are TGTGCCTGGAGTTCCGGGACAGGGAACACA. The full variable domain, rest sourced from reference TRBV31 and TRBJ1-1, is AQTIHQWPVAEIKAVGSPLSLGCTIKGKSSPNLYWYWQATGGTLQQLFYSITVGQVESVVQLNLSASRPKDDQFILSTEKLLLSHSGFYLCAWSSGTGNTEVFFGKGTRLTVV.

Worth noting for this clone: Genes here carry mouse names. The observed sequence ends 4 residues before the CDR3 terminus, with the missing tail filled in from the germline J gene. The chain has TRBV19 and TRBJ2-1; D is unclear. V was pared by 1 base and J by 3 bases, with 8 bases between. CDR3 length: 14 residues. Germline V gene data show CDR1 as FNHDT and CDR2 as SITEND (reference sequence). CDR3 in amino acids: CASSIHQLYAEQFF. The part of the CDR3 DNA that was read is TGTGCCAGCAGTATACACCAGCTCTATGCT.

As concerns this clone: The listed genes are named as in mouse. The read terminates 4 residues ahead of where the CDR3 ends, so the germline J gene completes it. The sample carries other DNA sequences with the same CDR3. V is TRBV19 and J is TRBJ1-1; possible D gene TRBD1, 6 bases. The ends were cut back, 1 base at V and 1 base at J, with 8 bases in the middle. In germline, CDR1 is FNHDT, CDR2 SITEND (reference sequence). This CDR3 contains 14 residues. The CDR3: CASSIRRGNTEVFF. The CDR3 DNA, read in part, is TGTGCCAGCAGTATACGCAGGGGAAACACA.

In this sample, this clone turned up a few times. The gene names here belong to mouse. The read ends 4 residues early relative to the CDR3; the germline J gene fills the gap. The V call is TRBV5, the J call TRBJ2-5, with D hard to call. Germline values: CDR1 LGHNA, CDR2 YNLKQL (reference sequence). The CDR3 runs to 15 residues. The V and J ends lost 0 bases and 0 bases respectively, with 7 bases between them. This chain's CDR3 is CASSQEAVNQDTQYF. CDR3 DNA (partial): TGTGCCAGCAGCCAAGAAGCAGTTAACCAAGAC.

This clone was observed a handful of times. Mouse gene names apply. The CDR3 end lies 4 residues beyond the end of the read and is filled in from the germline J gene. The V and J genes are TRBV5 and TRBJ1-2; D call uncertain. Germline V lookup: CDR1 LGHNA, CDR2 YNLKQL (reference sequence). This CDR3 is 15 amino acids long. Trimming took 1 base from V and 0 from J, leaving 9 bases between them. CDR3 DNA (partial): TGTGCCAGCAGCCAAGCTCCAGATGCAAACTCC. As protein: CASSQAPDANS. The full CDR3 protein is CASSQAPDANSDYTF.

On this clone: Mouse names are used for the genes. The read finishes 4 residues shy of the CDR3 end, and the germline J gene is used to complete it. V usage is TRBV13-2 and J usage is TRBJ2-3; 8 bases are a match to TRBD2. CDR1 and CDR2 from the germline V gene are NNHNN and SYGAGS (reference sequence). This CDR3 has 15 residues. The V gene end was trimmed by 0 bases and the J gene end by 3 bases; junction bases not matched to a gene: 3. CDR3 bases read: TGTGCCAGCGGTGATGGGGGGGGCGTGGCAGAA. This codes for CASGDGGGVAE. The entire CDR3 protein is CASGDGGGVAETLYF.

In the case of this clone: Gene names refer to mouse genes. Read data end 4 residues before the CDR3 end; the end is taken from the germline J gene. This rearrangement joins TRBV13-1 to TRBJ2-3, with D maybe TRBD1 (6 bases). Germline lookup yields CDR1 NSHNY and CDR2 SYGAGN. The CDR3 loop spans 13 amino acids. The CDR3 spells CASSAGDKETLYF. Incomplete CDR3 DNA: TGTGCCAGCAGTGCGGGGGACAAAGAA.

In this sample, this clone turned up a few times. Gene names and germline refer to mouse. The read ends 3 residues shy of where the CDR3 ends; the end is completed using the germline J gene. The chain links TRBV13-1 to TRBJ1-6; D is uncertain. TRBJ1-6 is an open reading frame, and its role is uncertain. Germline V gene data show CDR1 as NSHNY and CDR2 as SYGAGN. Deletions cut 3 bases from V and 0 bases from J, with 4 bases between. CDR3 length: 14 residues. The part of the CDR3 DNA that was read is TGTGCCAGCAGTGTCAATTCCTATAATTCGCCC. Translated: CASSVNSYNSP. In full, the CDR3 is CASSVNSYNSPLYF.

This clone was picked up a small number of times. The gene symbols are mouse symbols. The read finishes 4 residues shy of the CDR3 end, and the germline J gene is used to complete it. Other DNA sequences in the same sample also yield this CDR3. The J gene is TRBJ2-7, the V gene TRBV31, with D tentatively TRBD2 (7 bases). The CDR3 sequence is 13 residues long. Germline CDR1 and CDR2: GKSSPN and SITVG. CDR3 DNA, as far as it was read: TGTGCCTGGAGTCTGGGGGGCGGTTAT. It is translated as CAWSLGGGY. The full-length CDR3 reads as CAWSLGGGYEQYF.

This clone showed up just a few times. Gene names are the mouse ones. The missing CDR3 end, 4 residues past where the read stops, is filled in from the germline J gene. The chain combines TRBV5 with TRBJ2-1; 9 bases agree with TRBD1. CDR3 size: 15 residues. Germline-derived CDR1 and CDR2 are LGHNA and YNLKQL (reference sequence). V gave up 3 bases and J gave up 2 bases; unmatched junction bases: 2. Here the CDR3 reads CASSHTGGDYAEQFF. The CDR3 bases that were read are TGTGCCAGCAGCCACACAGGGGGCGACTATGCT.

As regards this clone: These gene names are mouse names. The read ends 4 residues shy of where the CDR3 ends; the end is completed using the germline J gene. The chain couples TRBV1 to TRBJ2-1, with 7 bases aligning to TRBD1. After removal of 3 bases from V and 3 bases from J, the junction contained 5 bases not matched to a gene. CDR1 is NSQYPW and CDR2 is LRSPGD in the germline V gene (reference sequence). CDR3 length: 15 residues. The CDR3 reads CTCSAIGTAYAEQFF. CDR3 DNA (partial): TGCACCTGCAGTGCCATCGGGACAGCCTATGCT.

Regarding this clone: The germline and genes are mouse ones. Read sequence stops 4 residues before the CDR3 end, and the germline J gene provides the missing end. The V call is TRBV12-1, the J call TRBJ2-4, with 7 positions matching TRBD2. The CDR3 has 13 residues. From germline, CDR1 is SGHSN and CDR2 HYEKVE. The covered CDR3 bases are TGTGCCAGCTCTCCTGGGGGAATAAAC. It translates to CASSPGGIN. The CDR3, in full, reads CASSPGGINTLYF. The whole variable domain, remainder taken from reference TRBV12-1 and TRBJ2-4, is DSGVVQSPRHIIKEKGGRSVLTCIPISGHSNVVWYQQTLGKELKFLIQHYEKVERDKGFLPSRFSVQQFDDYHSEMNMSALELEDSAMYFCASSPGGINTLYFGAGTRLSVL.

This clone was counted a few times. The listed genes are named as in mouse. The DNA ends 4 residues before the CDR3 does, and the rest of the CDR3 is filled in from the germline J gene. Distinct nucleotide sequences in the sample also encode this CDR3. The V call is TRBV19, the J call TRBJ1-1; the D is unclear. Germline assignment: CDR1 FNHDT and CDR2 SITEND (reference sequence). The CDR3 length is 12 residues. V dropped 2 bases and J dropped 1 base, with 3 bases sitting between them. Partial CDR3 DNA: TGTGCCAGCAGTATCCAAAACACA. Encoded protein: CASSIQNT. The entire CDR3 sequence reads CASSIQNTEVFF.

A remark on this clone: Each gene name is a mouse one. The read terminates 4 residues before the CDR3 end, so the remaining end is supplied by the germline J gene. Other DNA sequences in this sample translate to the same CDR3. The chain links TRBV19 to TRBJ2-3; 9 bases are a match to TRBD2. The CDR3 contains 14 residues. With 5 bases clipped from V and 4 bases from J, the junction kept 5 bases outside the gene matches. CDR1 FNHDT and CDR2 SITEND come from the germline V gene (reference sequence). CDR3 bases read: TGTGCCAGCAGCCCTACTGGGGGGACAGAA. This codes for CASSPTGGTE. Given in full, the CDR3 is CASSPTGGTETLYF. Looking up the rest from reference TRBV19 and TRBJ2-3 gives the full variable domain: GGIITQTPKFLIGQEGQKLTLKCQQNFNHDTMYWYRQDSGKGLRLIYYSITENDLQKGDLSEGYDASREKKSSFSLTVTSAQKNEMAVFLCASSPTGGTETLYFGSGTRLTVL.

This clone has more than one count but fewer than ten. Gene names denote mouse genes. The CDR3 bases that were read are TGCACCTGCAGTGCAAGCCAGTAT. Translating gives CTCSASQY. The whole CDR3 reads CTCSASQYEQYF. The rearrangement joins TRBV1 to TRBJ2-7; D gene unclear. From the germline J gene comes the end of the CDR3, since the read stops 4 residues before it. Per germline, CDR1 NSQYPW and CDR2 LRSPGD (reference sequence). This CDR3 is built from 12 residues.

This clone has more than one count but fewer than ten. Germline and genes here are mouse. The CDR3 sequence: CAWSLIRGQNTLYF. The covered CDR3 bases are TGTGCCTGGAGTCTAATCAGGGGCCAAAAC. The chain is built from TRBV31 and TRBJ2-4; the D gene is possibly TRBD1 (6 bases). Read data end 4 residues before the CDR3 end; the end is taken from the germline J gene. The V gene's germline CDR1 is GKSSPN and CDR2 SITVG. Trimming left V 0 bases short and J 3 bases short, with 10 bases between. This CDR3 comprises 14 residues.

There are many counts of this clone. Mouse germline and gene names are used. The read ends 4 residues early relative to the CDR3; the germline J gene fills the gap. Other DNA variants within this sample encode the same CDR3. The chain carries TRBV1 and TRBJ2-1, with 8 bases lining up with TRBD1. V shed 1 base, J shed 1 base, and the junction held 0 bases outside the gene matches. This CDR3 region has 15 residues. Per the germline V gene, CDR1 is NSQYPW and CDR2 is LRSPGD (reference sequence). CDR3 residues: CTCSAGQGNYAEQFF. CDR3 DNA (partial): TGCACCTGCAGTGCAGGACAGGGGAACTATGCT.

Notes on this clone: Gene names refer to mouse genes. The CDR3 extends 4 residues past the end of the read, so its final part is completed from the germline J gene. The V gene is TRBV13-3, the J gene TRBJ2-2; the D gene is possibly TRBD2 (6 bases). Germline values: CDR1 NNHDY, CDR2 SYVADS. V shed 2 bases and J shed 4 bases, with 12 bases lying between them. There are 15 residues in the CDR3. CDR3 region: CASSEWGKGTGQLYF. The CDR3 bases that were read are TGTGCCAGCAGTGAATGGGGGAAGGGCACCGGG. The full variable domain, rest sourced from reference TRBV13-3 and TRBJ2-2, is EAAVTQSPRSKVAVTGGKVTLSCHQTNNHDYMYWYRQDTGHGLRLIHYSYVADSTEKGDIPDGYKASRPSQENFSLILELASLSQTAVYFCASSEWGKGTGQLYFGEGSKLTVL.

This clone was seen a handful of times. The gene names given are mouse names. The CDR3 DNA, read in part, is TGTGCCGCCCGGGACAGAAACACA. Amino acid sequence: CAARDRNT. The CDR3 in its entirety is CAARDRNTEVFF. V and J are TRBV19 and TRBJ1-1, with 7 bases identical to TRBD1. The sequenced fragment ends 4 residues before the CDR3 boundary, so the rest is inferred from the germline J gene. The length of the CDR3 is 12 residues. The V and J ends lost 10 bases and 1 base, in that order; junction bases with no gene match: 4. Germline lookup yields CDR1 FNHDT and CDR2 SITEND (reference sequence).

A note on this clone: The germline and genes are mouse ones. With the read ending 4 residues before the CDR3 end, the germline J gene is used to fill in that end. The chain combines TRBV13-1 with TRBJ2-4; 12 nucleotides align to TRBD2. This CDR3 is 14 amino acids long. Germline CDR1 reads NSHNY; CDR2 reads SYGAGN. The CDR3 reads CASSGLGGKNTLYF. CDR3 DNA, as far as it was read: TGTGCCAGCAGCGGACTGGGGGGGAAAAAC.

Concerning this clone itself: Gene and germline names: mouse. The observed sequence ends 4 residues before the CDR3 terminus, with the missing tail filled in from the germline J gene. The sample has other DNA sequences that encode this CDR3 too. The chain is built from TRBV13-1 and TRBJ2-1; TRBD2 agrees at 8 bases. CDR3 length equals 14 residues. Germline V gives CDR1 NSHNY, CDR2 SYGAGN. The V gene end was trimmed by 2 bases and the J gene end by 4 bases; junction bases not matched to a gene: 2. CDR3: CASSDSGGYAEQFF. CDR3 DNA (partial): TGTGCCAGCAGTGACTCTGGGGGGTATGCT.

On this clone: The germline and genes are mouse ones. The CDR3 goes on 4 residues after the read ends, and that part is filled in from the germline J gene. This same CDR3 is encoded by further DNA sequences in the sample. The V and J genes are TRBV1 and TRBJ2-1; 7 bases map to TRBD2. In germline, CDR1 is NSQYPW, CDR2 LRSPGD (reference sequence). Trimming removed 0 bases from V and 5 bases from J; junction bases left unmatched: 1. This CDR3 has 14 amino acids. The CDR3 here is CTCSADLGDAEQFF. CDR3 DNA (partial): TGCACCTGCAGTGCAGATCTGGGGGATGCT.

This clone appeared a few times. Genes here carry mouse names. The covered CDR3 bases are TGCACCTGCAGTGCAGGACTGGGGGCCTATGCT. It yields the protein CTCSAGLGAYA. The CDR3, in full, reads CTCSAGLGAYAEQFF. The chain links TRBV1 to TRBJ2-1; 9 positions agree with TRBD2. The CDR3 extends 4 residues past the end of the read, so its final part is completed from the germline J gene. Germline V gives CDR1 NSQYPW, CDR2 LRSPGD (reference sequence). The V gene end was trimmed by 1 base and the J gene end by 3 bases; junction bases not matched to a gene: 1. This CDR3 has 15 amino acids.

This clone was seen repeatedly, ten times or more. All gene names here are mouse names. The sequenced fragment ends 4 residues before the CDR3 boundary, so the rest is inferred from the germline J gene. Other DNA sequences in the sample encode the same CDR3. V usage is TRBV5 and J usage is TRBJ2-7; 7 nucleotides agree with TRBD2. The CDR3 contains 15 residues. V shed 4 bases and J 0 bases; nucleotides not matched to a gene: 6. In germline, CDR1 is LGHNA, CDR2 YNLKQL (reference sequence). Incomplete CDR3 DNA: TGTGCCAGCAGCCCCCGGCTGGGGGTCTCCTAT. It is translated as CASSPRLGVSY. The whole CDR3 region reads CASSPRLGVSYEQYF.

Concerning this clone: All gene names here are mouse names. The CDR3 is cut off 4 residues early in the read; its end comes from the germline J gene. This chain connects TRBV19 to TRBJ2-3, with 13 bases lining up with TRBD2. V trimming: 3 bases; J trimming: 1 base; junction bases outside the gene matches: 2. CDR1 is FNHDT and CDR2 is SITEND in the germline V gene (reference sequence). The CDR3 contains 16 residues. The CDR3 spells CASSRGLGGGAETLYF. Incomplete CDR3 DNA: TGTGCCAGCAGTAGGGGACTGGGGGGGGGTGCAGAA.

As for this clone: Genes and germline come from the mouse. CDR3 protein: CASSIHRGNSYNSPLYF. The sequenced part of the CDR3 DNA is TGTGCCAGCAGTATTCACAGGGGGAATTCCTATAATTCGCCC. The chain uses TRBV19 and TRBJ1-6, with 8 bases identical to TRBD1. The read falls 3 residues short of the CDR3 end, and the missing part is taken from the germline J gene. TRBJ1-6 is designated an ORF whose function remains uncertain. Germline values: CDR1 FNHDT, CDR2 SITEND (reference sequence). The length of the CDR3 is 17 residues. The ends lost 2 bases at V and 0 bases at J; junction bases unmatched: 4.

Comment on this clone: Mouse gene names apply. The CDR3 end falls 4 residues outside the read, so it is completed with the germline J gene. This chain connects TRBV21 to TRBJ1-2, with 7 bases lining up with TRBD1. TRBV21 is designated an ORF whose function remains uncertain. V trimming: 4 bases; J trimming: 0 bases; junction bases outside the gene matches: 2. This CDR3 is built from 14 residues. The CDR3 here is CASSRDSANSDYTF. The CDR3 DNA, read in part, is TGTGCTAGCAGTCGGGACAGCGCAAACTCC.